These 6 T cell receptor beta chains were all obtained from the same sample, sequenced in a study of blood T cells in healthy people across ages. Primers used in a second PCR of roughly 6 to 12 cycles were a sample-barcoded 5' primer and a J-beta primer mix. In TCRdb, the 5' RACE reads were re-called with MiXCR into one record per CDR3 protein. The table has over 1,500,000 distinct CDR3 sequences, 30% to 40% seen once. The material sequenced was blood. The source is a human donor in good health.

The V gene is TRBV29-1, the J gene TRBJ2-3; D not resolved. Germline V gene lookup returns CDR1 SQVTM and CDR2 ANQGSEA. V gave up 3 bases and J gave up 0 bases, with 4 bases separating them. The CDR3 spans 12 residues. In DNA, the CDR3 is TGCAGCGTTGAGATAAGCACAGATACGCAGTATTTT. It encodes CSVEISTDTQYF.

The rearrangement joins TRBV20-1 to TRBJ2-1; D may correspond to TRBD1 or TRBD2 (5 bases each). Germline V lookup: CDR1 DFQATT, CDR2 SNEGSKA (reference sequence). Trimming left V 6 bases short and J 3 bases short, with 12 bases between. The CDR3 loop spans 13 amino acids. This CDR3 is CSAGGQGYNEQFF. The CDR3 coding sequence is TGCAGTGCCGGAGGCCAGGGCTACAATGAGCAGTTCTTC.

V usage is TRBV3-1 and J usage is TRBJ2-1; D unclear. The germline V gene encodes CDR1 LGHDT and CDR2 YNNKEL (reference sequence). V lost 0 bases and J 6 bases, leaving 6 bases between the germline ends. The CDR3 length is 13 residues. The CDR3 region is CASSQEYRNEQFF. The CDR3 DNA is TGTGCCAGCAGCCAAGAGTATCGCAATGAGCAGTTCTTC.

This rearrangement joins TRBV29-1 to TRBJ1-2; D unclear. The CDR3 contains 13 residues. The V and J ends lost 4 bases and 4 bases respectively, with 13 bases between them. Germline V gene data show CDR1 as SQVTM and CDR2 as ANQGSEA. The CDR3 nucleotides are TGCAGCGTTGGAGGAGGGTCGGTCTATGGCTACACCTTC. Encoded protein: CSVGGGSVYGYTF.

This clonotype was picked up a small number of times. The genes are TRBV2 and TRBJ1-2, with no clear D. Germline V gene lookup returns CDR1 SNHLY and CDR2 FYNNEI. V was clipped by 4 bases and J by 8 bases, with 17 bases between them. This CDR3 comprises 14 residues. The CDR3 sequence is CASSVGQSPWGYTF. The CDR3 nucleotides read TGTGCCAGCAGTGTAGGGCAGTCCCCCTGGGGCTACACCTTC.

CDR3 DNA: TGTGCCAGCATCCTCGGACTAGCGGAGAGAAATGAGCAGTTCTTC. It specifies CASILGLAERNEQFF. The chain uses TRBV12-3 or TRBV12-4 and TRBJ2-1; TRBD2 agrees at 10 bases. V shed 7 bases, J shed 7 bases, and the junction held 10 bases outside the gene matches. The CDR3 sequence is 15 residues long.